The rows below give T cell receptor beta chains drawn from one sample of a study of cytomegalovirus exposure and HLA in healthy donors. Only in-frame clones appear in the TCRdb table, and some are missing; sequencing was by immunoSEQ multiplex PCR. The repertoire consists of 300,000 to 400,000 clones, with 88% occurring once and the leading ten covering around 0.88%. The specimen sequenced was PBMCs. The receptors come from a man aged 25 to 45 in good health and CMV-seronegative. The CDR3 runs from the conserved cysteine through the conserved F or W. A D gene is named only where the DNA matches it firmly. Size tells how often a clone was seen (once, few, many) or the class of an expanded clone, and some rows leave it out.

V gene	clone size	J gene	D gene	CDR3 DNA	CDR3 protein
TRBV21-1	-	TRBJ1-6	-	TGTGCCAGCAGCAAAGGGGAAAAGACAGTCGATAACCTCCACTTT	CASSKGEKTVDNLHF
TRBV9	-	TRBJ2-5	-	TGTGCCAGCAGCGTGGTACCTAGGGAGACCCAGTACTTC	CASSVVPRETQYF
TRBV19	-	TRBJ2-7	TRBD1	TGTGCCACCCGGGACAGGGCGACCTACGAGCAGTACTTC	CATRDRATYEQYF
TRBV19	-	TRBJ2-3	TRBD2	TGTGCCAGTAGCCCCCGGACTAGCGGGGGGGCTTTTACGCAGTATTTT	CASSPRTSGGAFTQYF
TRBV6-6	-	TRBJ1-1	TRBD1	TGTGCCAGCAGTTTTCCGGGACAGGGATACACTGAAGCTTTCTTT	CASSFPGQGYTEAFF
TRBV15	-	TRBJ1-2	-	TGTGCCACCAGCAGAGAACGGCGGGAGGGCTACACCTTC	CATSRERREGYTF
TRBV6-5	-	TRBJ1-2	TRBD1	TGTGCCAGCAGCCGAGGGGGCGGCTATGGCTACACCTTC	CASSRGGGYGYTF
TRBV12-5	once	TRBJ2-2	-	TGTGCTAGTGCCCCACAGAACACCGGGGAGCTGTTTTTT	CASAPQNTGELFF
TRBV5-1	-	TRBJ1-1	-	TGCGCCAGCAGGGCCAGGACAGAGAACACTGAAGCTTTCTTT	CASRARTENTEAFF
TRBV7-8	few	TRBJ1-2	-	TGTGCCAGCAGGCGAGCGTCTAACTATGGCTACACCTTC	CASRRASNYGYTF
TRBV5-5	-	TRBJ1-2	-	TGTGCCAGCAGCTTGGTGGAGGGTGGTAACTATGGCTACACCTTC	CASSLVEGGNYGYTF
TRBV15	-	TRBJ1-4	-	TGTGCCACCAGCAGTGAGGGGGGGAACAGAGAAAAACTGTTTTTT	CATSSEGGNREKLFF
TRBV6-5	-	TRBJ1-1	-	TGTGCCAGCAGTTCAAGATCAGGGAACACTGAAGCTTTCTTT	CASSSRSGNTEAFF
TRBV18	few	TRBJ1-3	-	TGTGCCAGCTCGTTAGACTCTGGAAACACCATATATTTT	CASSLDSGNTIYF
TRBV6-6	-	TRBJ2-1	TRBD2	TGTGCCAGCAGTCTGGGGACTAGCGGTTACAATGAGCAGTTCTTC	CASSLGTSGYNEQFF
TRBV7-9	-	TRBJ2-5	TRBD2	TGTGCCAGCAGCTTAGCACCCTTCGGGGGGGGGCGTGCGGAGACCCAGTACTTC	CASSLAPFGGGRAETQYF
TRBV7-9	-	TRBJ2-7	-	TGTGCCAGCAGCTTAGCGAGCCACGAGCAGTACTTC	CASSLASHEQYF
TRBV28	once	TRBJ1-1	-	TGTGCCAGCAGTTTATCTAGGGGCACTGAAGCTTTCTTT	CASSLSRGTEAFF
TRBV11-3	-	TRBJ2-3	TRBD2	TGTGCCAGCAGCCCAGGACTAGCGGGGGGGCTCACAGATACGCAGTATTTT	CASSPGLAGGLTDTQYF
TRBV9	-	TRBJ2-5	TRBD1	TGTGCCAGCAGCCCCGGTCCGGGACAGGGGGCGTGGGAGACCCAGTACTTC	CASSPGPGQGAWETQYF
TRBV5-6	once	TRBJ2-3	TRBD1	TGTGCCAGCAGCTTGGGACAGGGGGAATTTTTTGCAGATACGCAGTATTTT	CASSLGQGEFFADTQYF
TRBV5-8	-	TRBJ2-5	-	TGTGCCAGCAGCTTGGGGACAGCGGGGATCCAAGAGACCCAGTACTTC	CASSLGTAGIQETQYF
TRBV2	-	TRBJ2-1	TRBD1	TGTGCCAGCAGTGAAAGGGGCAGGGGGCTTAAGGACAATGAGCAGTTCTTC	CASSERGRGLKDNEQFF
TRBV10-3	-	TRBJ1-5	TRBD1	TGTGCCATCAGCCCGACAGGGGACAATCAGCCCCAGCATTTT	CAISPTGDNQPQHF
TRBV6-1	-	TRBJ2-1	-	TGTGCCAGCAGTGAACAGGGTACCTCCTACAATGAGCAGTTCTTC	CASSEQGTSYNEQFF
TRBV7-2	-	TRBJ2-1	TRBD2	TGTGCCAGCAGCTTAGAGGTCAGCGGGGGGGCAGATGAGCAGTTCTTC	CASSLEVSGGADEQFF
TRBV7-9	few	TRBJ2-4	-	TGTGCCAGCAGGTCAGGGGGAGGAAACATTCAGTACTTC	CASRSGGGNIQYF
TRBV6-6	once	TRBJ2-2	-	TGTGCCAGCAGTCTCCTACTTAACACCGGGGAGCTGTTTTTT	CASSLLLNTGELFF
TRBV7-9	-	TRBJ1-6	TRBD1	TGTGCCAGCAGCTCCTCCGGGACAGGGACTTCACCCCTCCACTTT	CASSSSGTGTSPLHF
TRBV19	few	TRBJ1-6	-	TGTGCCAGTAGCTGGCCAGGTTCACCCCTCCACTTT	CASSWPGSPLHF
TRBV27	-	TRBJ2-7	-	TGTGCCAGCAGTTACGGGTCGAGGGAGCAGTACTTC	CASSYGSREQYF
TRBV2	-	TRBJ2-6	TRBD1	TGTGCCAGCAAGCGATGGACAGGGGCCCCCTCTGGGGCCAACGTCCTGACTTTC	CASKRWTGAPSGANVLTF
TRBV4-3	-	TRBJ1-2	TRBD1	TGCGCCAGCAGCCAACGACAGGGGGCGCTTGGCTACACCTTC	CASSQRQGALGYTF
TRBV4-2	-	TRBJ1-5	TRBD1	TGTGCCAGCAGCCAGGGTACGGGACTTCAGGGGGGAGGCAATCAGCCCCAGCATTTT	CASSQGTGLQGGGNQPQHF
TRBV6-7	-	TRBJ2-7	-	TGTGCCAGCAGTTACCAGGACAACTCCTACGAGCAGTACTTC	CASSYQDNSYEQYF
TRBV6-4	-	TRBJ1-1	-	TGTGCCAGCAGTGACTCGGGAGCAATGAACACTGAAGCTTTCTTT	CASSDSGAMNTEAFF
TRBV6-5	once	TRBJ1-1	TRBD1	TGTGCCAGCAGTTCCTGGACAGGGTGGGTCACTGAAGCTTTCTTT	CASSSWTGWVTEAFF
TRBV5-6	once	TRBJ2-7	-	TGTGCCAGCAGCTTGTTCGGCTCCTACGAGCAGTACTTC	CASSLFGSYEQYF
TRBV12-5	-	TRBJ2-1	-	TGTGCTAGTGGTTTGAGACAGTTAGACTCCTACAATGAGCAGTTCTTC	CASGLRQLDSYNEQFF
TRBV30	few	TRBJ1-6	-	TGTGCCTGGAGTCGCGACAGGCTCAGGGCACCCCTCCACTTT	CAWSRDRLRAPLHF
TRBV10-3	-	TRBJ2-7	-	TGTGCCATCAGTGAGTCGATCAGGGCCTACGAGCAGTACTTC	CAISESIRAYEQYF
TRBV19	-	TRBJ2-2	-	TGTGCCAGTAGCGGCGGAGCCGTGGTAACCGGGGAGCTGTTTTTT	CASSGGAVVTGELFF
TRBV5-1	-	TRBJ2-7	-	TGCGCCAGCAGCCCCATCATCGGGGTTGCCTACGAGCAGTACTTC	CASSPIIGVAYEQYF
TRBV5-1	-	TRBJ2-1	-	TGCGCCAGCAGCTTGGTACAGGGCTCCTACAATGAGCAGTTCTTC	CASSLVQGSYNEQFF
TRBV5-4	-	TRBJ2-3	-	TGTGCCAGCAGCTTAGAGGAGAACGTGGATACGCAGTATTTT	CASSLEENVDTQYF
TRBV19	-	TRBJ2-2	TRBD1	TGTGCCAGTAGTTTTACTCCGGGACAGGGCTACACCGGGGAGCTGTTTTTT	CASSFTPGQGYTGELFF
TRBV6-4	-	TRBJ2-7	-	TGTACTCTTTCCCCAGGGTACGAGCAGTACTTC	CTLSPGYEQYF
TRBV6-5	-	TRBJ2-7	TRBD2	TGTGCCAGCAGTTACTCGACAAGCGGGGGGAACTACGAGCAGTACTTC	CASSYSTSGGNYEQYF
TRBV10-3	-	TRBJ1-6	-	TGTGCCATCAGTGCTCATCAGGGCAAGTCCTATAATTCACCCCTCCACTTT	CAISAHQGKSYNSPLHF
TRBV18	-	TRBJ1-2	-	TGTGCCAGCTCACCAGATGGCAACTATGGCTACACCTTC	CASSPDGNYGYTF
TRBV4-3	-	TRBJ2-7	TRBD2	TGCGCCAGCAGCCAAGATGGGGGCGGGGGGGTGCAGTACTTC	CASSQDGGGGVQYF
TRBV19	-	TRBJ1-4	TRBD1	TGTGCCAGCAAAGGACAGGGGATTGCAACTAATGAAAAACTGTTTTTT	CASKGQGIATNEKLFF
TRBV6-1	-	TRBJ2-5	-	TGTGCCAGCAGTGTCATCGGGGGATTAGAGACCCAGTACTTC	CASSVIGGLETQYF
TRBV28	few	TRBJ2-7	TRBD1	TGTGCCAGCGGTCTACAGGGGTACGAGCAGTACTTC	CASGLQGYEQYF
TRBV7-7	-	TRBJ2-2	-	TGTGCCAGCAGCAAGGAGGGGACGAGCGGGGAGCTGTTTTTT	CASSKEGTSGELFF
TRBV4-1	-	TRBJ2-1	TRBD2	TGCGCCAGCAGCCAAGTACCCGGCGGACTAGCGGGGGCCGGGGGGCAGTTCTTC	CASSQVPGGLAGAGGQFF